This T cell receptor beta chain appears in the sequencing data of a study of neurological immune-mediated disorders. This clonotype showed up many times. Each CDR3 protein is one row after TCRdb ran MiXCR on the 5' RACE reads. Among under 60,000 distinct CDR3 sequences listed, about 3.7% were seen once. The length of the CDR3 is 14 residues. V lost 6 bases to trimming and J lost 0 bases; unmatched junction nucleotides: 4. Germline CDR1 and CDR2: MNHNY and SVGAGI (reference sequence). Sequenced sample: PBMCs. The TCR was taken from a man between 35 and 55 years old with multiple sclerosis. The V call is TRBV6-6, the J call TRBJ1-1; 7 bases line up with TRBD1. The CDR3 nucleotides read TGTGCCAGCAGAACCGGGACAGTGAACACTGAAGCTTTCTTT. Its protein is CASRTGTVNTEAFF.